Listed here are 26 T cell receptor beta chains from one sample, sequenced in a study of shared clonotypes between healthy human individuals. Measured with immunoSEQ multiplex PCR; TCRdb has only the in-frame clones, and not every one. The table has about 700,000 clones, 90% to 95% seen once. Selected positively for CCR7 and CD45RO-negative, naive CD8 cells excluded terminally differentiated effector memory CD45RA+ cells. Sequencing input: naive CD8+ T cells sorted from blood. All receptors derive from a man younger than 45 in good health.

The chain links TRBV5-4 to TRBJ2-7; 7 nucleotides match TRBD2. This CDR3 is built from 13 residues. V was pared by 5 bases and J by 4 bases, with 6 bases of the junction left unmatched. The germline CDR1 and CDR2 sequences are SGHNT and YYREEE (reference sequence). CDR3 region: CASRYSGGYEQYF. In nucleotides, the CDR3 is TGTGCCAGCAGGTACTCGGGGGGATACGAGCAGTACTTC.

The chain combines TRBV7-9 with TRBJ2-2, with 9 positions matching TRBD1. The V segment lost 4 bases and the J segment 7 bases; nucleotides outside the gene matches: 13. CDR3 length: 17 residues. The V gene's germline CDR1 is SEHNR and CDR2 FQNEAQ (reference sequence). For the CDR3, the DNA is TGTGCCAGCAGCTCTACCGGCCGGACAGGGGCGGGCGGGGAGCTGTTTTTT. Its translation is CASSSTGRTGAGGELFF.

The chain carries TRBV29-1 and TRBJ1-1; D gene uncertain. In germline, CDR1 is SQVTM, CDR2 ANQGSEA. Trimming took 7 bases from V and 0 from J, leaving 9 bases between them. This CDR3 comprises 12 residues. Here the CDR3 reads CSGELMNTEAFF. The CDR3, as DNA: TGCAGCGGAGAACTAATGAACACTGAAGCTTTCTTT.

The chain uses TRBV29-1 and TRBJ2-3; TRBD2 aligns across 12 bases. This CDR3 has 18 residues. Germline lookup yields CDR1 SQVTM and CDR2 ANQGSEA. Trimming at V came to 2 bases and at J to 4 bases, leaving 13 bases not matched to a gene. The CDR3 bases are TGCAGCGTTGAATGGACTAGCGGGGTCGTAGTAAGCCCAGATACGCAGTATTTT. Protein product: CSVEWTSGVVVSPDTQYF.

The gene calls are TRBV2 and TRBJ1-1; D is undetermined. CDR3 length: 10 residues. V lost 7 bases to trimming and J lost 3 bases, with 3 bases between them. CDR1 is SNHLY and CDR2 is FYNNEI in the germline V gene. The CDR3 spells CASTDTEAFF. The CDR3, as DNA: TGTGCCAGCACCGACACTGAAGCTTTCTTT.

The J gene is TRBJ2-7, the V gene TRBV29-1; TRBD2 matches 11 bases. The germline CDR1 and CDR2 sequences are SQVTM and ANQGSEA. The CDR3 spans 13 residues. J gave up 3 bases and V 7 bases, and 5 bases lay outside the gene matches. CDR3 nucleotides: TGCAGCGCAACTAGCGGGAGTAACTACGAGCAGTACTTC. Translation gives CSATSGSNYEQYF.

The chain is built from TRBV2 and TRBJ2-1; TRBD1 is a possible D gene (6 bases). Germline CDR1 is SNHLY and CDR2 is FYNNEI. Trimming took 7 bases from V and 6 from J, leaving 13 bases between them. This CDR3 has 13 residues. The CDR3, as DNA: TGTGCCAGCATATTGGACAGCCCCAATGAGCAGTTCTTC. This sequence encodes CASILDSPNEQFF. Supplemented by reference TRBV2 and TRBJ2-1, the full variable domain reads EPEVTQTPSHQVTQMGQEVILRCVPISNHLYFYWYRQILGQKVEFLVSFYNNEISEKSEIFDDQFSVERPDGSNFTLKIRSTKLEDSAMYFCASILDSPNEQFFGPGTRLTVL.

The chain recombines TRBV5-4 with TRBJ2-1; the match to TRBD1 covers 7 bases. The CDR3 sequence is 15 residues long. The V gene end was trimmed by 4 bases and the J gene end by 3 bases; junction bases not matched to a gene: 7. CDR1 and CDR2 from the germline V gene are SGHNT and YYREEE (reference sequence). The CDR3 loop reads CASSGSGTDYNEQFF. CDR3 nucleotide sequence: TGTGCCAGCAGCGGATCCGGGACAGACTACAATGAGCAGTTCTTC.

The chain carries TRBV11-3 and TRBJ2-1; 8 bases map to TRBD2. With 2 bases clipped from V and 4 bases from J, the junction kept 4 bases outside the gene matches. Germline CDR1 reads SGHNT; CDR2 reads YENEEA. The length of the CDR3 is 15 residues. CDR3 residues: CASSLKAGVYNEQFF. For the CDR3, the DNA is TGTGCCAGCAGCTTAAAAGCGGGAGTGTACAATGAGCAGTTCTTC.

Of note for this clone: This CDR3 is also generated by other DNA sequences in the sample. This sequence joins TRBV27 and TRBJ2-2, with 7 bases that match TRBD1. Germline V CDR1 and CDR2: MNHEY, SMNVEV (reference sequence). The trim removed 3 bases at V and 6 bases at J, leaving 4 bases unmatched. The CDR3 sequence is 14 residues long. The CDR3 spells CASSLGQGAGELFF. As DNA, the CDR3 is TGTGCCAGCAGTTTGGGGCAGGGGGCCGGGGAGCTGTTTTTT.

The chain employs TRBV29-1 and TRBJ2-5, with 15 bases that match TRBD2. The germline V gene encodes CDR1 SQVTM and CDR2 ANQGSEA. The CDR3 runs 14 residues. Unmatched junction bases numbered 4, after V lost 4 bases and J lost 7 bases. CDR3 coding DNA: TGCAGCGTTGCAGGGACTAGCGGGGGGAGGACCCAGTACTTC. Its protein product is CSVAGTSGGRTQYF.

This sequence joins TRBV9 and TRBJ2-1; TRBD2 matches at 7 bases. V shed 3 bases and J 5 bases; nucleotides not matched to a gene: 8. The CDR3 runs 15 residues. Germline V gives CDR1 SGDLS, CDR2 YYNGEE. DNA of the CDR3: TGTGCCAGCAGCGCCTGGAGAAGCGGGAACAATGAGCAGTTCTTC. It encodes CASSAWRSGNNEQFF.

V usage is TRBV30 and J usage is TRBJ2-7, with 9 bases fitting TRBD1. The junction had 8 bases not matched to a gene; V was cut back by 2 bases and J by 3 bases. Germline V lookup: CDR1 GTSNPN, CDR2 SVGIG (reference sequence). This CDR3 has 15 amino acids. DNA of the CDR3: TGTGCCTGGAGTCAGATGACAGGGGGAAACTACGAGCAGTACTTC. The encoded protein is CAWSQMTGGNYEQYF.

This sequence joins TRBV27 and TRBJ2-7; TRBD2 matches 7 bases. Unmatched junction bases numbered 2, after V lost 5 bases and J lost 4 bases. This CDR3 contains 12 residues. In germline, CDR1 is MNHEY, CDR2 SMNVEV (reference sequence). CDR3 sequence: CASSIGGYEQYF. Written as DNA, the CDR3 is TGTGCCAGCAGTATCGGGGGGTACGAGCAGTACTTC.

The chain couples TRBV28 to TRBJ2-7, with D possibly TRBD2 on 6 matching bases. V was cut by 1 base and J by 0 bases, with 16 bases left in between. The germline V gene encodes CDR1 MDHEN and CDR2 SYDVKM. This CDR3 contains 17 residues. The CDR3: CASSLLGQAGLSYEQYF. The CDR3 bases are TGTGCCAGCAGTTTATTGGGTCAGGCGGGACTCTCCTACGAGCAGTACTTC.

In this sample, this clone turned up once. At the DNA level, this CDR3 is encoded by other sequences in the same sample as well. The chain uses TRBV5-1 and TRBJ2-5, with D unclear. The CDR3 is 11 residues long. CDR1 is SGHRS and CDR2 is YFSETQ in the germline V gene. V was shortened by 2 bases and J by 3 bases, with 2 bases between the two germline ends. The CDR3 sequence is CASSLKETQYF. In DNA, the CDR3 is TGCGCCAGCAGCTTAAAAGAGACCCAGTACTTC.

The rearrangement uses TRBV10-2 and TRBJ1-4, with D possibly matching TRBD1 (5 bases). Germline values: CDR1 WSHSY, CDR2 SAAADI. V was pared by 3 bases and J by 8 bases, with 13 bases between. The CDR3 is 14 residues long. CDR3 sequence reads: CASSDSGRREKLFF. CDR3 in DNA: TGCGCCAGCAGTGATTCGGGGCGACGGGAAAAACTGTTTTTT.

V usage is TRBV28 and J usage is TRBJ1-4; maybe TRBD1 (5 bases). Germline V gene lookup returns CDR1 MDHEN and CDR2 SYDVKM. Trimming took 2 bases from V and 3 from J, leaving 10 bases between them. The CDR3 runs to 15 residues. For the CDR3, the DNA is TGTGCCAGCAGTTTACTGACAGACTCTAATGAAAAACTGTTTTTT. Encoded protein: CASSLLTDSNEKLFF.

The chain uses TRBV7-9 and TRBJ2-2; 12 bases align to TRBD2. Germline values: CDR1 SEHNR, CDR2 FQNEAQ (reference sequence). Trimming at V came to 8 bases and at J to 2 bases, leaving 6 bases not matched to a gene. This CDR3 comprises 16 residues. CDR3 nucleotide sequence: TGTGCCAGCTCGGGACTAGCGGGTTTTAACACCGGGGAGCTGTTTTTT. Protein: CASSGLAGFNTGELFF.

The genes are TRBV14 and TRBJ2-7; no reliable D call. Germline loops: CDR1 SGHDN, CDR2 FVKESK. The V end lost 0 bases, the J end lost 0 bases, and 6 bases lay between the germline ends. The CDR3 loop spans 14 amino acids. The CDR3 bases are TGTGCCAGCAGCCAAGAGAGGCACTCCTACGAGCAGTACTTC. Its translation: CASSQERHSYEQYF.

The V call is TRBV28, the J call TRBJ2-7; 7 bases are a match to TRBD1. Losses at the gene ends were 5 bases for V and 2 bases for J; bases not matched to a gene: 15. This CDR3 is 17 amino acids long. In germline, CDR1 is MDHEN, CDR2 SYDVKM. Here the CDR3 DNA reads TGTGCCAGCAGTCTTGATTTGTCGACAGGGTCAACCTACGAGCAGTACTTC. Its translation is CASSLDLSTGSTYEQYF.

The V call is TRBV6-6, the J call TRBJ2-5, with TRBD2 matching 8 bases. Germline assignment: CDR1 MNHNY and CDR2 SVGAGI (reference sequence). V was clipped by 6 bases and J by 5 bases; unmatched bases: 8. CDR3 size: 14 residues. The CDR3 sequence is CASSAGGRTETQYF. The CDR3 bases are TGTGCCAGCAGCGCGGGGGGCCGGACGGAGACCCAGTACTTC.

This CDR3 is CASSPSGRALGTDTQYF. The CDR3 nucleotides read TGTGCCAGCAGCCCTAGCGGGAGGGCCCTCGGCACAGATACGCAGTATTTT. The chain couples TRBV9 to TRBJ2-3, with 12 bases fitting TRBD2. The CDR3 sequence is 17 residues long. J gave up 1 base and V 4 bases, and 7 bases lay outside the gene matches. In germline, CDR1 is SGDLS, CDR2 YYNGEE.

The genes are TRBV18 and TRBJ2-7; 7 bases map to TRBD1. The junction had 9 bases not matched to a gene; V was cut back by 2 bases and J by 5 bases. This CDR3 is built from 15 residues. The germline V gene has CDR1 KGHSH and CDR2 LQKENI. The CDR3 loop reads CASSPETGTPHEQYF. In nucleotides, the CDR3 is TGTGCCAGCTCACCAGAGACAGGGACACCCCACGAGCAGTACTTC.

This chain links TRBV7-8 with TRBJ2-7, with D maybe TRBD2 (7 bases). This CDR3 region has 15 residues. With 3 bases removed from V and 6 bases from J, the gap between germline ends came to 18 bases. Germline V gene lookup returns CDR1 SGHVS and CDR2 FQNEAQ. The CDR3 coding sequence is TGTGCCAGCAGCTTTAGTTCTGGGGGGGCCCGCGAGCAGTACTTC. Translation: CASSFSSGGAREQYF. The whole variable domain, remainder taken from reference TRBV7-8 and TRBJ2-7, is GAGVSQSPRYKVAKRGQDVALRCDPISGHVSLFWYQQALGQGPEFLTYFQNEAQLDKSGLPSDRFFAERPEGSVSTLKIQRTQQEDSAVYLCASSFSSGGAREQYFGPGTRLTVT.

V and J are TRBV5-1 and TRBJ1-2; a possible D gene is TRBD1 (6 bases). Germline V gene lookup returns CDR1 SGHRS and CDR2 YFSETQ. The CDR3 consists of 15 residues. V shed 4 bases and J shed 1 base, with 14 bases lying between them. Written as DNA, the CDR3 is TGCGCCAGCAGCGTAGACAGGTCCCTTAACTATGGCTACACCTTC. Its protein is CASSVDRSLNYGYTF. Full variable domain (remainder filled in from reference TRBV5-1 and TRBJ1-2): KAGVTQTPRYLIKTRGQQVTLSCSPISGHRSVSWYQQTPGQGLQFLFEYFSETQRNKGNFPGRFSGRQFSNSRSEMNVSTLELGDSALYLCASSVDRSLNYGYTFGSGTRLTVV.